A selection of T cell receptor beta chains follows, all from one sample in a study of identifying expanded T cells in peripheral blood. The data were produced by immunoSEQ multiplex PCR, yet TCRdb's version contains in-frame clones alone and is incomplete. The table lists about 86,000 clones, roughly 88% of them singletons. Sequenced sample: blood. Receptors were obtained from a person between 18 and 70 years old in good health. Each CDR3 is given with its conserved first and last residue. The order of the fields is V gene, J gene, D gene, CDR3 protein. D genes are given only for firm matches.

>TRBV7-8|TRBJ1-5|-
CASSVEYSPVGPQHF
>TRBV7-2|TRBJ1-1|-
CASSLHSGAMNTEAFF
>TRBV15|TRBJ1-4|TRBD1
CATSRQRQGGNEKLFF
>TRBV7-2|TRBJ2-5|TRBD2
CASSLRGELVTQYF
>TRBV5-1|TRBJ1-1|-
CASSLVLQGEAFF
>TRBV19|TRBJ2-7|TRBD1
CASSTPTGKGYEQYF
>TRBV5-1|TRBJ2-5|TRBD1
CASSPQRQGSETQYF
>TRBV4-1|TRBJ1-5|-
CASSQDPRGYNQPQHF
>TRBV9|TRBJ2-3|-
CASSVVGTFTDTQYF
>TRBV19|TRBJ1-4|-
CASSPRAREKLFF
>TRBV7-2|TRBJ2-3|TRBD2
CATNLAGVEDTQYF
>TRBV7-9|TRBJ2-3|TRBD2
CASSYSGGQSDTQYF
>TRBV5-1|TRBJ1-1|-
CASSMSQVNTEAFF
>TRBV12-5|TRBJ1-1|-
CASGLVRNTEAFF
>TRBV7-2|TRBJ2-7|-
CASSLNGAPYEQYF
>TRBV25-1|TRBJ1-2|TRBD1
CASSGDRGGQGYTF
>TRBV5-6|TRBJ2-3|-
CASSFGVSYPDTQYF
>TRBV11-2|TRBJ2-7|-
CASSPEGYEQYF
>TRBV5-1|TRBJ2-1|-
CASSLALSETDEQFF
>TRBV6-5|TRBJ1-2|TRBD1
CASSYSGDRTYGYTF
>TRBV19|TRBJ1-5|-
CASRVSGGSNQPQHF
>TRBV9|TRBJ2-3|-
CASSVEGSYGTDTQYF
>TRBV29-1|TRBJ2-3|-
CSGDGASDTQYF
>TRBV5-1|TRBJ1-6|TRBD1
CASSLATGQSSPLHF
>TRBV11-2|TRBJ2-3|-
CASSLVRGPPTDTQYF
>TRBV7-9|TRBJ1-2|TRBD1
CASSLTQGSYGYTF
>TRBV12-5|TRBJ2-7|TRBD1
CASPNRDRGSSSYEQYF
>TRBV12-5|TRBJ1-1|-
CASGLQGGITEAFF
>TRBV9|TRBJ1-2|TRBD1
CASTFTGDNYGYTF
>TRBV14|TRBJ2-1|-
CASSPTWGISSYNEQFF
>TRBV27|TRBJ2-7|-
CASSLSGASYEQYF
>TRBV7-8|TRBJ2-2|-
CASSLSGAGELFF
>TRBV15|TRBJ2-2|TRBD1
CATSYRQGLGELFF